Below are 16 T cell receptor beta chains sequenced from a single sample in a study of beta chain features in type 1 diabetes. Sequenced material consisted of expressed TCRB transcripts (all of the isolated RNA was reverse transcribed). Data came from immunoSEQ multiplex PCR; TCRdb stores just in-frame clones and leaves some out. The sample has a few hundred thousand clones; around 26% are singletons. The source material was central memory CD4+ T cells from blood. The receptors here all came from a young man in good health.

This clone was counted only a few times. The chain links TRBV5-4 to TRBJ1-1; unclear D gene. This CDR3 region has 13 residues. V lost 3 bases to trimming and J lost 4 bases, with 10 bases between them. The germline V gene has CDR1 SGHNT and CDR2 YYREEE (reference sequence). CDR3 sequence reads: CASSSRTVTEAFF. CDR3 bases: TGTGCCAGCAGCTCTCGCACAGTCACTGAAGCTTTCTTT.

Remarks on this clone: Additional DNA sequences in this sample encode the identical CDR3. V is TRBV9 and J is TRBJ2-3; D gene uncertain. The CDR3 loop spans 14 amino acids. Trimming stripped 1 base from V and 1 base from J, with 7 bases between. Germline V gene lookup returns CDR1 SGDLS and CDR2 YYNGEE. The CDR3 coding sequence is TGTGCCAGCAGCGTAAACCCCGGCACAGATACGCAGTATTTT. Translated: CASSVNPGTDTQYF.

Comments on this clone: The identical CDR3 is also encoded by other nucleotide sequences in the sample. V and J are TRBV5-1 and TRBJ1-1; D remains unclear. V was cut by 0 bases and J by 2 bases, with 8 bases left in between. The germline gives CDR1 SGHRS, CDR2 YFSETQ. The CDR3 contains 14 residues. CDR3 DNA: TGCGCCAGCAGCTTGGGTGGCGTTAACACTGAAGCTTTCTTT. This encodes CASSLGGVNTEAFF.

The chain recombines TRBV10-3 with TRBJ2-1, with 7 positions matching TRBD1. The CDR3 spans 13 residues. Per the germline V gene, CDR1 is ENHRY and CDR2 is SYGVKD. The ends lost 6 bases at V and 6 bases at J; junction bases unmatched: 5. The CDR3 sequence: CAIRSTGINEQFF. CDR3 coding DNA: TGTGCCATCAGGTCGACAGGGATCAATGAGCAGTTCTTC.

This clone appeared many times. The genes are TRBV28 and TRBJ1-5, with 7 bases lining up with TRBD1. The CDR3 is 16 amino acids. Trimming took 8 bases from V and 2 from J; bases not matched to a gene: 12. The germline V gene encodes CDR1 MDHEN and CDR2 SYDVKM. CDR3 in amino acids: CASAFGQVAGNQPQHF. The CDR3 DNA follows: TGTGCCAGCGCTTTCGGACAGGTGGCTGGCAATCAGCCCCAGCATTTT.

This rearrangement joins TRBV4-3 to TRBJ2-1; 8 bases match TRBD1. CDR3 length: 17 residues. From germline, CDR1 is LGHNA and CDR2 YSLEER. J gave up 0 bases and V 0 bases, and 4 bases lay outside the gene matches. The CDR3 bases are TGCGCCAGCAGCCAAGATCCTCAGGGGGCCTCCTACAATGAGCAGTTCTTC. Amino acids: CASSQDPQGASYNEQFF.

The J gene is TRBJ1-2, the V gene TRBV7-2, with D tentatively TRBD1 (5 bases). Trimming took 5 bases from V and 6 from J, leaving 16 bases between them. CDR3 size: 14 residues. Germline V gives CDR1 SGHTA, CDR2 FQGNSA. The CDR3 is CASSLSSREDGYTF. CDR3 DNA: TGTGCCAGCAGCCTTAGCTCCAGGGAGGATGGCTACACCTTC.

The rearrangement joins TRBV6-1 to TRBJ2-1; D is undetermined. The CDR3 extends over 14 amino acids. Per germline, CDR1 MNHNS and CDR2 SASEGT. With 5 bases removed from V and 1 base from J, the gap between germline ends came to 9 bases. CDR3 region: CASSLDSSYNEQFF. CDR3 in DNA: TGTGCCAGCAGTCTCGACTCTTCCTACAATGAGCAGTTCTTC.

The V gene is TRBV5-1, the J gene TRBJ2-2, with 7 nucleotides matching TRBD2. The germline V gene encodes CDR1 SGHRS and CDR2 YFSETQ. Losses at the gene ends were 3 bases for V and 0 bases for J; bases not matched to a gene: 5. This CDR3 spans 16 amino acids. CDR3 sequence: CASSSRAGANTGELFF. The CDR3, as DNA: TGCGCCAGCAGCTCCCGGGCGGGAGCGAACACCGGGGAGCTGTTTTTT.

The CDR3 spells CASSEERDTQYF. The CDR3 DNA reads as TGTGCCAGCAGTGAAGAGAGGGATACGCAGTATTTT. The chain joins TRBV2 to TRBJ2-3, with D unresolved. Germline V lookup: CDR1 SNHLY, CDR2 FYNNEI. The V gene lost 1 base and the J gene lost 6 bases, with 5 bases spanning the gap. The CDR3 consists of 12 residues.

This clone came up a few times. The chain uses TRBV10-3 and TRBJ1-1, with a weak D call TRBD1 (5 bases). The CDR3 covers 14 residues. V was cut by 4 bases and J by 4 bases, with 13 bases left in between. The germline CDR1 and CDR2 sequences are ENHRY and SYGVKD. CDR3 in DNA: TGTGCCATCAGTGTAGACCCGGGGACCACTGAAGCTTTCTTT. Amino acids: CAISVDPGTTEAFF.

The table lists this clone with a few counts. This rearrangement joins TRBV30 to TRBJ2-7; possibly TRBD1 or TRBD2 for D (5 bases each). The CDR3 has 14 amino acids. Trimming pared 2 bases from V and 5 bases from J, leaving 16 bases between. Germline V CDR1 and CDR2: GTSNPN, SVGIG (reference sequence). CDR3 bases: TGTGCCTGGAGTCGGGACGGACTGTCGAACGAGCAGTACTTC. Translating it yields CAWSRDGLSNEQYF.

The V call is TRBV5-1, the J call TRBJ1-2; D is undetermined. The germline gives CDR1 SGHRS, CDR2 YFSETQ. The CDR3 runs to 13 residues. Trimming cost V 0 bases and J 6 bases, with 9 bases left between them. CDR3 DNA: TGCGCCAGCAGCTTGGTATCGGGAGATGGCTACACCTTC. Its protein is CASSLVSGDGYTF. Full variable domain (remainder filled in from reference TRBV5-1 and TRBJ1-2): KAGVTQTPRYLIKTRGQQVTLSCSPISGHRSVSWYQQTPGQGLQFLFEYFSETQRNKGNFPGRFSGRQFSNSRSEMNVSTLELGDSALYLCASSLVSGDGYTFGSGTRLTVV.

This clone occurred a few times. This chain connects TRBV6-5 to TRBJ2-7, with D tentatively TRBD1 (7 bases). The germline V and J ends were trimmed by 8 bases and 2 bases, with 16 bases remaining between them. The length of the CDR3 is 14 residues. Germline CDR1 is MNHEY and CDR2 is SVGAGI. The CDR3 reads CASDLGGTAYEQYF. The CDR3, as DNA: TGTGCCAGCGATCTTGGAGGGACAGCCTACGAGCAGTACTTC.

This clone has only a few counts. The chain joins TRBV14 to TRBJ2-3; D possibly corresponds to TRBD2 (5 bases). V dropped 5 bases and J dropped 3 bases, with 18 bases sitting between them. The germline CDR1 and CDR2 sequences are SGHDN and FVKESK. This CDR3 has 16 amino acids. The CDR3 sequence: CASSSRPGVRTDTQYF. DNA of the CDR3: TGTGCCAGCAGCTCTCGCCCCGGGGTTCGGACAGATACGCAGTATTTT. Supplemented by reference TRBV14 and TRBJ2-3, the full variable domain reads EAGVTQFPSHSVIEKGQTVTLRCDPISGHDNLYWYRRVMGKEIKFLLHFVKESKQDESGMPNNRFLAERTGGTYSTLKVQPAELEDSGVYFCASSSRPGVRTDTQYFGPGTRLTVL.

V usage is TRBV5-4 and J usage is TRBJ2-1; possibly TRBD1 for D (6 bases). CDR3 size: 17 residues. Per the germline V gene, CDR1 is SGHNT and CDR2 is YYREEE (reference sequence). The V gene lost 3 bases and the J gene lost 8 bases, with 24 bases spanning the gap. CDR3 nucleotide sequence: TGTGCCAGCAGCTCCCCGGGGCCCAGGGGCGGGTCGGATGAGCAGTTCTTC. Protein product: CASSSPGPRGGSDEQFF.